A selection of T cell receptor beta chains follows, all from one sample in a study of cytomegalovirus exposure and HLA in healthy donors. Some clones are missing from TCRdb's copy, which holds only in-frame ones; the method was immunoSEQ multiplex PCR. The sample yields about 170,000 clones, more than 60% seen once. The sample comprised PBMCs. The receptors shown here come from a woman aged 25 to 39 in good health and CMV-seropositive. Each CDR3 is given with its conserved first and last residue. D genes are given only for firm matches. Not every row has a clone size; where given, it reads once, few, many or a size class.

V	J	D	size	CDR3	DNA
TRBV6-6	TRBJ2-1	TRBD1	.	CASSRPGQDLNEQFF	TGTGCCAGCAGTCGACCGGGACAGGACCTCAATGAGCAGTTCTTC
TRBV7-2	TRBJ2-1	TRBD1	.	CASSHARQGSANEQFF	TGTGCCAGCAGCCACGCTAGACAGGGGAGCGCCAATGAGCAGTTCTTC
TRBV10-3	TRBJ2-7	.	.	CAISDMAEPGSYEQYF	TGTGCCATCAGTGATATGGCAGAACCGGGCTCCTACGAGCAGTACTTC
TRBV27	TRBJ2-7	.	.	CASSLSGSYEQYF	TGTGCCAGCAGTTTATCCGGGTCCTACGAGCAGTACTTC
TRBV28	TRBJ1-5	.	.	CASSFPQSRTSRQPQHF	TGTGCCAGCAGTTTCCCTCAGTCGAGGACAAGCAGACAGCCCCAGCATTTT
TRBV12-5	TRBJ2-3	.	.	CASGLVLGQGTDTQYF	TGTGCTAGTGGTTTGGTACTAGGGCAGGGGACAGATACGCAGTATTTT
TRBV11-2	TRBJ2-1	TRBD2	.	CASSLGLWETSGTGEQFF	TGTGCCAGCAGCTTAGGGCTTTGGGAGACTAGCGGGACGGGTGAGCAGTTCTTC
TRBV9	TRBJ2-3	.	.	CASSVEGPTDTQYF	TGTGCCAGCAGCGTTGAGGGTCCTACAGATACGCAGTATTTT
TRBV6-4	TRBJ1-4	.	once	CASRASTNEKLFF	TGTGCCAGCAGGGCATCAACTAATGAAAAACTGTTTTTT
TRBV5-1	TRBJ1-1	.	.	CASSLGQKNTEAFF	TGCGCCAGCAGCTTGGGACAGAAGAACACTGAAGCTTTCTTT
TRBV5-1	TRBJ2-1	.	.	CASSLMSSSSYNEQFF	TGCGCCAGCAGCTTGATGTCTTCCAGCTCCTACAATGAGCAGTTCTTC
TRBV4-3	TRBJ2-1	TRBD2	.	CASSQDLSGRSNEQFF	TGCGCCAGCAGCCAAGATTTAAGCGGGAGAAGCAATGAGCAGTTCTTC
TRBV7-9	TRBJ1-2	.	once	CASSLVWRDNYGYTF	TGTGCCAGCAGCTTAGTTTGGCGGGATAACTATGGCTACACCTTC
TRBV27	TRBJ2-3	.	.	CASSLYRRGGSDTQYF	TGTGCCAGCAGTTTATACAGGCGAGGAGGGTCAGATACGCAGTATTTT
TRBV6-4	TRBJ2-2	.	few	CASSLTQTGRTGELFF	TGTGCCAGCAGCCTCACTCAGACAGGGAGGACCGGGGAGCTGTTTTTT
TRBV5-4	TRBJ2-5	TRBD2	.	CASSLYWHSGSGQETQYF	TGTGCCAGCAGCTTGTATTGGCATAGCGGGAGCGGCCAAGAGACCCAGTACTTC
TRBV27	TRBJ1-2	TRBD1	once	CASAKDRALGYTF	TGTGCCAGCGCTAAGGACAGGGCGCTCGGCTACACCTTC
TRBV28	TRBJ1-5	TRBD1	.	CASSLVGQGSSNQPQHF	TGTGCCAGCAGTTTAGTGGGACAGGGCAGTAGCAATCAGCCCCAGCATTTT
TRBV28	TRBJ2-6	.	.	CASGRATGANVLTF	TGTGCCAGCGGCAGGGCGACTGGGGCCAACGTCCTGACTTTC
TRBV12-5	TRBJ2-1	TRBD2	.	CASGAGGSSGSNEQFF	TGTGCTAGTGGTGCAGGGGGATCTAGCGGGAGTAATGAGCAGTTCTTC
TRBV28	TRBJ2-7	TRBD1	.	CASSFRDRTYEQYF	TGTGCCAGCAGTTTCCGGGACAGGACCTACGAGCAGTACTTC
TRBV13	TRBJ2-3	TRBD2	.	CASSLALTSGRDTQYF	TGTGCCAGCAGCTTAGCCCTGACTAGCGGGAGAGATACGCAGTATTTT
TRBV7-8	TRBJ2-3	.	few	CASSTAYSADTQYF	TGTGCCAGCAGCACTGCCTACTCCGCAGATACGCAGTATTTT